This passage covers 32 T cell receptor beta chains from one sample sequenced in a study of blood T cell repertoires in COVID-19. Clones were read by immunoSEQ multiplex PCR, and TCRdb kept only the in-frame ones, dropping some. Of under 200,000 clones listed, 80% to 90% are singletons. Sequenced: peripheral blood. Every receptor here comes from a man between 18 and 29 years old with active or convalescent COVID-19.

This clone was counted between two and nine times. The rearrangement links TRBV11-1 to TRBJ1-2; D not certain. The V and J ends lost 5 bases and 4 bases respectively, with 8 bases between them. The CDR3 runs 12 residues. Germline-derived CDR1 and CDR2 are SGHAT and FQDESV (reference sequence). The DNA of the CDR3 is TGTGCCAGCAGCCTGGGAGCCTATGGCTACACCTTC. Amino acid sequence: CASSLGAYGYTF.

This clone was seen only once. This chain connects TRBV5-4 to TRBJ2-1, with 7 positions matching TRBD1. CDR1 SGHNT and CDR2 YYREEE come from the germline V gene (reference sequence). The CDR3 has 16 residues. V lost 4 bases and J lost 1; bases outside the gene matches: 8. In DNA, the CDR3 is TGTGCCAGCAGCCACCAGGGGGACAGTTCCTACAATGAGCAGTTCTTC. As protein: CASSHQGDSSYNEQFF.

V and J are TRBV7-2 and TRBJ1-1, with a possible D match to TRBD1 (5 bases). Germline CDR1 and CDR2: SGHTA and FQGNSA. The CDR3 sequence is 14 residues long. V dropped 11 bases and J dropped 0 bases, with 16 bases sitting between them. For the CDR3, the DNA is TGTGCCGCACATTCAGGGACTATGAACACTGAAGCTTTCTTT. Its translation is CAAHSGTMNTEAFF.

V is TRBV6-5 and J is TRBJ2-7, with D perhaps TRBD2 (6 bases). This CDR3 is built from 16 residues. The germline CDR1 and CDR2 sequences are MNHEY and SVGAGI. Trimming pared 3 bases from V and 3 bases from J, leaving 18 bases between. The CDR3 bases are TGTGCCAGCAGTTATGGGGTACTAGCTCCAAACTACGAGCAGTACTTC. Translation: CASSYGVLAPNYEQYF.

The rearrangement uses TRBV4-2 and TRBJ2-5; a possible D gene is TRBD2 (7 bases). Germline V gene data show CDR1 as LGHNA and CDR2 as YNFKEQ. Trimming shortened V by 1 base and J by 9 bases, and 18 bases separated the two germline ends. This CDR3 has 15 residues. This chain's CDR3 is CASSQAGGPSEAQYF. DNA for the CDR3: TGTGCCAGCAGCCAAGCGGGGGGCCCATCTGAGGCCCAGTACTTC.

The chain's CDR3 is CASRPLFTEAFF. CDR3 coding DNA: TGTGCCAGCAGGCCACTTTTCACTGAAGCTTTCTTT. The J gene is TRBJ1-1, the V gene TRBV5-8; D gene ambiguous. The CDR3 is made up of 12 amino acids. The V and J ends lost 5 bases and 4 bases respectively, with 9 bases between them. Germline values: CDR1 SGHTS, CDR2 YDEGEE.

The chain employs TRBV5-1 and TRBJ1-1, with a possible D match to TRBD1 (5 bases). The V end was cut by 2 bases, the J end by 5 bases, with 13 bases between. The germline V gene has CDR1 SGHRS and CDR2 YFSETQ. The CDR3 has 14 amino acids. The CDR3 nucleotides are TGCGCCAGCAGCTTATCCCCCAGGGATACTGAAGCTTTCTTT. Amino acid sequence: CASSLSPRDTEAFF.

In its sample, this clone was seen once. This chain connects TRBV6-5 to TRBJ1-2, with TRBD1 identical over 7 bases. J lost 5 bases, V lost 3 bases, and 3 bases had no gene match. The CDR3 totals 13 residues. The germline gives CDR1 MNHEY, CDR2 SVGAGI. The CDR3 coding sequence is TGTGCCAGCAGTTATACACAGGGGTATGGCTACACCTTC. This translates into CASSYTQGYGYTF.

This chain connects TRBV2 to TRBJ1-5; weak D call: TRBD1 (5 bases). Per germline, CDR1 SNHLY and CDR2 FYNNEI. This CDR3 has 14 residues. V shed 6 bases and J shed 4 bases, with 13 bases lying between them. In nucleotides, the CDR3 is TGTGCCAGCAGCGGAGAACAGGTGAATCAGCCCCAGCATTTT. This encodes CASSGEQVNQPQHF.

The chain joins TRBV7-9 to TRBJ2-7; D is unclear. The CDR3 is 14 residues long. The ends were cut back, 5 bases at V and 6 bases at J, with 17 bases in the middle. Germline CDR1 reads SEHNR; CDR2 reads FQNEAQ (reference sequence). The CDR3 sequence: CASSNAGLRGEQYF. CDR3 DNA sequence: TGTGCCAGCAGCAACGCCGGCTTGCGAGGCGAGCAGTACTTC.

The chain is built from TRBV7-2 and TRBJ2-7; 7 bases are shared with TRBD1. The junction had 3 bases not matched to a gene; V was cut back by 0 bases and J by 4 bases. CDR1 and CDR2 (germline): SGHTA, FQGNSA. The CDR3 has 14 amino acids. CDR3 sequence (DNA): TGTGCCAGCAGCTTAGCGGGACAGATATACGAGCAGTACGTC. It yields the protein CASSLAGQIYEQYV.

The chain joins TRBV6-6 to TRBJ1-6; possible D gene TRBD1, 5 bases. This CDR3 has 18 amino acids. Deletions cut 5 bases from V and 7 bases from J, with 24 bases between. Germline CDR1 and CDR2: MNHNY and SVGAGI (reference sequence). In nucleotides, the CDR3 is TGTGCCAGCAGTCCCTCATCCTCAGGGTTTCGTACCAATTCACCCCTCCACTTT. This encodes CASSPSSSGFRTNSPLHF.

The rearrangement uses TRBV21-1 and TRBJ2-3; TRBD1 is the table's D call and was not checked against the DNA. TRBV21-1 is assigned pseudogene status. The CDR3 loop spans 16 amino acids. Here the CDR3 reads CASSKSGRVCTDTQYF. The DNA for the CDR3 is TGTGCCAGCAGCAAAAGTGGCAGGGTCTGCACAGATACGCAGTATTTT.

V and J are TRBV9 and TRBJ2-1; D gene unclear. The ends were cut back, 4 bases at V and 8 bases at J, with 16 bases in the middle. This CDR3 comprises 14 residues. Germline lookup yields CDR1 SGDLS and CDR2 YYNGEE. The CDR3, as DNA: TGTGCCAGCAGCTTAATGACACCTTGGGATGAGCAGTTCTTC. Its translation: CASSLMTPWDEQFF.

A few counts support this clone. V and J are TRBV27 and TRBJ1-6; the D is unclear. Looked up from germline, CDR1 is MNHEY and CDR2 is SMNVEV (reference sequence). Trimming stripped 3 bases from V and 9 bases from J, with 6 bases between. The CDR3 is 12 amino acids. The CDR3 DNA reads as TGTGCCAGCAGTTTCCCGGGTTCACCCCTCCACTTT. It translates to CASSFPGSPLHF.

This chain joins TRBV6-5 and TRBJ2-3; 7 bases agree with TRBD2. The CDR3 runs to 16 residues. After removal of 4 bases from V and 1 base from J, the junction contained 8 bases not matched to a gene. CDR1 MNHEY and CDR2 SVGAGI come from the germline V gene. This chain's CDR3 is CASSSPSGGGTDTQYF. The CDR3 DNA is TGTGCCAGCAGTTCTCCTAGCGGTGGGGGCACAGATACGCAGTATTTT.

Details on this clone: At one of its ends the junction is not consistent with the germline gene, which may arise from a read error. V gene TRBV15 combines with J gene TRBJ2-4; tentatively, D is TRBD1 (6 bases). The CDR3 contains 11 residues. Germline CDR1 is LNHNV and CDR2 is YYDKDF (reference sequence). The CDR3 spells CATSVDSFKVF. In DNA form, the CDR3 reads TGTGCCACCAGCGTGGACAGCTTCAAGGTCTTC.

The rearrangement joins TRBV19 to TRBJ2-2, with 8 bases fitting TRBD1. Germline CDR1 and CDR2: LNHDA and SQIVND (reference sequence). The trim removed 4 bases at V and 1 base at J, leaving 14 bases unmatched. The length of the CDR3 is 19 residues. The CDR3: CASSTRGQVRQLNTGELFF. The DNA of the CDR3 is TGTGCCAGTAGTACCCGGGGACAGGTCAGACAACTGAACACCGGGGAGCTGTTTTTT.

This chain connects TRBV15 to TRBJ2-2, with TRBD2 matching over 7 bases. V gave up 1 base and J gave up 2 bases; unmatched junction bases: 4. The CDR3 has 16 residues. Germline V gives CDR1 LNHNV, CDR2 YYDKDF (reference sequence). CDR3 DNA sequence: TGTGCCACCAGCAGAGTGGCTAGCGGCAACACCGGGGAGCTGTTTTTT. As protein: CATSRVASGNTGELFF.

This clone was counted a single time. V and J are TRBV6-2 or TRBV6-3 and TRBJ2-7, with 9 bases identical to TRBD1. The CDR3 contains 14 residues. Germline trimming cut 6 bases from V and 3 bases from J; bases unmatched to any gene: 6. CDR1 and CDR2 (germline): MNHEY, SVGEGT. CDR3 region: CASSPQGAYYEQYV. Written as DNA, the CDR3 is TGTGCCAGCAGCCCACAGGGGGCTTACTACGAGCAGTACGTC.

The chain uses TRBV5-6 and TRBJ1-1, with D maybe TRBD1 (5 bases). CDR1 and CDR2 (germline): SGHDT, YYEEEE. The CDR3 has 17 residues. V gave up 6 bases and J gave up 0 bases, with 21 bases separating them. As DNA, the CDR3 is TGTGCCAGCACCCGAGGTAGGGGAGGGACGATGAACACTGAAGCTTTCTTT. This translates into CASTRGRGGTMNTEAFF. Together with reference TRBV5-6 and TRBJ1-1, the CDR3 gives the full variable domain: DAGVTQSPTHLIKTRGQQVTLRCSPKSGHDTVSWYQQALGQGPQFIFQYYEEEERQRGNFPDRFSGHQFPNYSSELNVNALLLGDSALYLCASTRGRGGTMNTEAFFGQGTRLTVV.

This clone was seen a few times. In DNA form, the CDR3 reads TGCGCCAGCAGCCACGCCACCGGACAGGGGGGCCAGCCCCAGCATTTT. Residues: CASSHATGQGGQPQHF. The V and J genes are TRBV4-1 and TRBJ1-5; 10 bases are a match to TRBD1. This CDR3 region has 16 residues. With V trimmed by 3 bases and J by 7 bases, 9 bases remained unmatched. From germline, CDR1 is MGHRA and CDR2 YSYEKL.

This rearrangement joins TRBV4-2 to TRBJ2-7; TRBD1 matches 7 bases. This CDR3 comprises 15 residues. Unmatched junction bases numbered 12, after V lost 3 bases and J lost 7 bases. Germline V gene sequence: CDR1 LGHNA, CDR2 YNFKEQ. The CDR3 spells CASSHWGQSLGEQYF. The CDR3, as DNA: TGTGCCAGCAGCCACTGGGGACAGTCCTTAGGGGAGCAGTACTTC.

This chain uses TRBV6-7 with TRBJ1-5; D remains ambiguous. TRBV6-7 is filed as an ORF, its function uncertain. The V end lost 5 bases, the J end lost 9 bases, and 17 bases lay between the germline ends. There are 14 residues in the CDR3. CDR3 nucleotides: TGTGCCAGCAGTAGCCTTGGTTTAGGCGGGCCCCAGCATTTT. Protein sequence: CASSSLGLGGPQHF.

This sequence joins TRBV24-1 and TRBJ2-2; a possible D gene is TRBD2 (6 bases). The V end lost 11 bases, the J end lost 4 bases, and 16 bases lay between the germline ends. In germline, CDR1 is KGHDR, CDR2 SFDVKD. This CDR3 contains 14 residues. The chain's CDR3 is CAINPGGSTGELFF. DNA of the CDR3: TGTGCCATCAACCCTGGGGGGAGCACCGGGGAGCTGTTTTTT.

The chain carries TRBV7-2 and TRBJ1-6; D ambiguous. Trimming cost V 4 bases and J 10 bases, with 14 bases left between them. CDR3 length: 14 residues. Germline CDR1 SGHTA, CDR2 FQGNSA. CDR3 sequence: CASSYSREESPLHF. In nucleotides, the CDR3 is TGTGCCAGCAGCTATTCCCGGGAAGAATCACCCCTCCACTTT.

The genes are TRBV5-1 and TRBJ2-2; maybe TRBD1 (5 bases). The CDR3 runs to 16 residues. V lost 3 bases to trimming and J lost 0 bases, with 12 bases between them. The germline gives CDR1 SGHRS, CDR2 YFSETQ. In DNA form, the CDR3 reads TGCGCCAGCAGCTCAGGGTACTTTTCGAACACCGGGGAGCTGTTTTTT. Protein: CASSSGYFSNTGELFF.

This clone has just one count. Germline is not matched at one junction end, which may reflect a read error. The chain has TRBV7-7 and TRBJ2-5, with 7 positions matching TRBD2. The length of the CDR3 is 13 residues. Germline CDR1 reads SSHAT; CDR2 reads FNYEAQ (reference sequence). CDR3 DNA: TGTGCTAGCAACCGACTAGCTGGGGAGACCCAGTACTTC. Protein product: CASNRLAGETQYF.

This clone came up a few times. The gene calls are TRBV19 and TRBJ1-3; 9 positions match TRBD1. The length of the CDR3 is 13 residues. Germline CDR1 reads LNHDA; CDR2 reads SQIVND (reference sequence). The trim removed 11 bases at V and 4 bases at J, leaving 6 bases unmatched. CDR3 nucleotide sequence: TGTGCCTCGGAGGGACAGGGCGGAAACACCATATATTTT. Protein sequence: CASEGQGGNTIYF.

The V and J genes are TRBV6-2 or TRBV6-3 and TRBJ1-5; 8 bases match TRBD1. Germline V gene lookup returns CDR1 MNHEY and CDR2 SVGEGT. The V gene end was trimmed by 6 bases and the J gene end by 6 bases; junction bases not matched to a gene: 10. The CDR3 totals 15 residues. The CDR3 reads CASSRNDRGGQPQHF. The CDR3 DNA reads as TGTGCCAGCAGCCGCAATGACAGGGGAGGTCAGCCCCAGCATTTT.

In nucleotides, the CDR3 is TGTGCCACCAGGAAAGCGGGACCCGACAATGAGCAGTTCTTC. Its translation is CATRKAGPDNEQFF. This chain connects TRBV15 to TRBJ2-1; 7 nucleotides match TRBD2. The V and J ends lost 6 bases and 5 bases, in that order; junction bases with no gene match: 7. CDR3 size: 14 residues. Germline CDR1 LNHNV, CDR2 YYDKDF (reference sequence).

V usage is TRBV5-6 and J usage is TRBJ1-1; D gene ambiguous. Germline lookup yields CDR1 SGHDT and CDR2 YYEEEE. V was cut by 0 bases and J by 7 bases, with 10 bases left in between. The CDR3 spans 13 residues. CDR3 protein: CASSLGPPGEAFF. CDR3 bases: TGTGCCAGCAGCTTGGGACCACCGGGTGAAGCTTTCTTT.